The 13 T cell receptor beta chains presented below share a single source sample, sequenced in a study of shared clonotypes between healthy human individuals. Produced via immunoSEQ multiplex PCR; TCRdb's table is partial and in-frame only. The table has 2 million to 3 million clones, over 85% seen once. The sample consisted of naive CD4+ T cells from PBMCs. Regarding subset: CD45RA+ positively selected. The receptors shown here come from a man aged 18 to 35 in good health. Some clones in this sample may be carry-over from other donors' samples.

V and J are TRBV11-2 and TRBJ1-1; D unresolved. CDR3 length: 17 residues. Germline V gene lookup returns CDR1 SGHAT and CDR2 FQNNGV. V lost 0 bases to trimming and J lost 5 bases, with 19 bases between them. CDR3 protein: CASSLDLGVRYGTEAFF. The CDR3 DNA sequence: TGTGCCAGCAGCTTAGATCTCGGGGTGAGGTACGGGACTGAAGCTTTCTTT.

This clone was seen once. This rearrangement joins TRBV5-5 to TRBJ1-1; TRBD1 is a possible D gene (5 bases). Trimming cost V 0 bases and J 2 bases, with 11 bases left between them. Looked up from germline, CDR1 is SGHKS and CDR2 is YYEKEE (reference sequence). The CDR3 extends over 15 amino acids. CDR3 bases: TGTGCCAGCAGCTTGGCCGGGGGAATAAACACTGAAGCTTTCTTT. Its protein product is CASSLAGGINTEAFF.

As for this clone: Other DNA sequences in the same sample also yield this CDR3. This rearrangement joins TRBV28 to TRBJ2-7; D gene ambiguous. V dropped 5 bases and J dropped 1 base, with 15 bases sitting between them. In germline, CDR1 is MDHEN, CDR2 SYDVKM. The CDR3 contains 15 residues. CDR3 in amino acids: CASSPGGSTSYEQYF. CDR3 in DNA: TGTGCCAGCAGTCCTGGCGGATCGACATCCTACGAGCAGTACTTC.

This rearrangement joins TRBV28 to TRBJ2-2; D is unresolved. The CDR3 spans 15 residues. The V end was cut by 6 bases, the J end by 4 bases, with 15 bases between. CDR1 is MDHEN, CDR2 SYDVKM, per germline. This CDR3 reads CASSPPRFGTGELFF. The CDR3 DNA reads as TGTGCCAGCAGCCCGCCGCGGTTTGGCACCGGGGAGCTGTTTTTT.

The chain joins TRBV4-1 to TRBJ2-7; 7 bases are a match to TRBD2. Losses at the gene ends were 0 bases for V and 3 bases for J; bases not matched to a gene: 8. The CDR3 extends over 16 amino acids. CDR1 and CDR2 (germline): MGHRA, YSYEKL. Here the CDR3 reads CASSQDFLAVNYEQYF. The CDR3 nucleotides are TGCGCCAGCAGCCAAGATTTCCTAGCGGTGAACTACGAGCAGTACTTC.

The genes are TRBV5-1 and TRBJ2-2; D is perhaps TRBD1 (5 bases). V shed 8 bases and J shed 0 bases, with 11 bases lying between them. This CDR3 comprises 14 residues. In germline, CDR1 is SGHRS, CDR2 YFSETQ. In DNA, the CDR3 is TGCGCCAGTTGGGGCGCGACGAACACCGGGGAGCTGTTTTTT. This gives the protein CASWGATNTGELFF.

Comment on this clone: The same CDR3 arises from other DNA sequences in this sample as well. The CDR3 loop reads CASSLGQQETQYF. DNA of the CDR3: TGTGCCAGCAGTTTGGGGCAGCAAGAGACCCAGTACTTC. The rearrangement joins TRBV27 to TRBJ2-5; TRBD1 might be the D (5 bases). This CDR3 region has 13 residues. V was trimmed by 3 bases and J by 2 bases, leaving 7 bases between them. Germline CDR1 MNHEY, CDR2 SMNVEV (reference sequence).

This CDR3 is CAAGMGLAGGNEQFF. CDR3 coding DNA: TGTGCCGCAGGCATGGGACTAGCGGGAGGCAATGAGCAGTTCTTC. The chain combines TRBV19 with TRBJ2-1; 15 bases fit TRBD2. This CDR3 comprises 15 residues. Per the germline V gene, CDR1 is LNHDA and CDR2 is SQIVND (reference sequence). After removal of 11 bases from V and 6 bases from J, the junction contained 8 bases not matched to a gene.

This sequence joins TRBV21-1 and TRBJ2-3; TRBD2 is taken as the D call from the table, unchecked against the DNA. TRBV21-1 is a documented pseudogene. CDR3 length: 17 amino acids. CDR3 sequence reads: CASSKGRAGGGTDTQYF. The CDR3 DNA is TGTGCCAGCAGCAAAGGACGGGCGGGAGGGGGCACAGATACGCAGTATTTT.

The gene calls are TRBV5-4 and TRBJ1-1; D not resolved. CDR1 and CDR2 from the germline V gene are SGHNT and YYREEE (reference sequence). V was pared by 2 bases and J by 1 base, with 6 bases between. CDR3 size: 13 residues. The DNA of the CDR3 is TGTGCCAGCAGCTTTCAGCAGAACACTGAAGCTTTCTTT. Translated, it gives CASSFQQNTEAFF.

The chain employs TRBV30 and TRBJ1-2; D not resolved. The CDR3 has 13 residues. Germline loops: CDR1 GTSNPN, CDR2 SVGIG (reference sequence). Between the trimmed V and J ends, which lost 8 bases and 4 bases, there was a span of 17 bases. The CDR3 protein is CATERAQPYGYTF. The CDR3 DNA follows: TGTGCCACAGAGAGGGCGCAGCCCTATGGCTACACCTTC.

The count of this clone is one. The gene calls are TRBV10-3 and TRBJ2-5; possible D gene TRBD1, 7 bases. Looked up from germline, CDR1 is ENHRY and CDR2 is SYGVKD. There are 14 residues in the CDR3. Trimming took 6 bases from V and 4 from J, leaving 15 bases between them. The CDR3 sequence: CAISPWQGGETQYF. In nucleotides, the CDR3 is TGTGCCATCAGCCCCTGGCAGGGGGGAGAGACCCAGTACTTC.

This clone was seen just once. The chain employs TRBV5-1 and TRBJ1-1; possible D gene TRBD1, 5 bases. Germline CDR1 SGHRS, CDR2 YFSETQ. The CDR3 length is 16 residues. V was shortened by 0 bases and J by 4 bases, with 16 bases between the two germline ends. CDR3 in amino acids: CASSLDESGGSTEAFF. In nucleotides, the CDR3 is TGCGCCAGCAGCTTGGATGAGTCTGGGGGGAGCACTGAAGCTTTCTTT.